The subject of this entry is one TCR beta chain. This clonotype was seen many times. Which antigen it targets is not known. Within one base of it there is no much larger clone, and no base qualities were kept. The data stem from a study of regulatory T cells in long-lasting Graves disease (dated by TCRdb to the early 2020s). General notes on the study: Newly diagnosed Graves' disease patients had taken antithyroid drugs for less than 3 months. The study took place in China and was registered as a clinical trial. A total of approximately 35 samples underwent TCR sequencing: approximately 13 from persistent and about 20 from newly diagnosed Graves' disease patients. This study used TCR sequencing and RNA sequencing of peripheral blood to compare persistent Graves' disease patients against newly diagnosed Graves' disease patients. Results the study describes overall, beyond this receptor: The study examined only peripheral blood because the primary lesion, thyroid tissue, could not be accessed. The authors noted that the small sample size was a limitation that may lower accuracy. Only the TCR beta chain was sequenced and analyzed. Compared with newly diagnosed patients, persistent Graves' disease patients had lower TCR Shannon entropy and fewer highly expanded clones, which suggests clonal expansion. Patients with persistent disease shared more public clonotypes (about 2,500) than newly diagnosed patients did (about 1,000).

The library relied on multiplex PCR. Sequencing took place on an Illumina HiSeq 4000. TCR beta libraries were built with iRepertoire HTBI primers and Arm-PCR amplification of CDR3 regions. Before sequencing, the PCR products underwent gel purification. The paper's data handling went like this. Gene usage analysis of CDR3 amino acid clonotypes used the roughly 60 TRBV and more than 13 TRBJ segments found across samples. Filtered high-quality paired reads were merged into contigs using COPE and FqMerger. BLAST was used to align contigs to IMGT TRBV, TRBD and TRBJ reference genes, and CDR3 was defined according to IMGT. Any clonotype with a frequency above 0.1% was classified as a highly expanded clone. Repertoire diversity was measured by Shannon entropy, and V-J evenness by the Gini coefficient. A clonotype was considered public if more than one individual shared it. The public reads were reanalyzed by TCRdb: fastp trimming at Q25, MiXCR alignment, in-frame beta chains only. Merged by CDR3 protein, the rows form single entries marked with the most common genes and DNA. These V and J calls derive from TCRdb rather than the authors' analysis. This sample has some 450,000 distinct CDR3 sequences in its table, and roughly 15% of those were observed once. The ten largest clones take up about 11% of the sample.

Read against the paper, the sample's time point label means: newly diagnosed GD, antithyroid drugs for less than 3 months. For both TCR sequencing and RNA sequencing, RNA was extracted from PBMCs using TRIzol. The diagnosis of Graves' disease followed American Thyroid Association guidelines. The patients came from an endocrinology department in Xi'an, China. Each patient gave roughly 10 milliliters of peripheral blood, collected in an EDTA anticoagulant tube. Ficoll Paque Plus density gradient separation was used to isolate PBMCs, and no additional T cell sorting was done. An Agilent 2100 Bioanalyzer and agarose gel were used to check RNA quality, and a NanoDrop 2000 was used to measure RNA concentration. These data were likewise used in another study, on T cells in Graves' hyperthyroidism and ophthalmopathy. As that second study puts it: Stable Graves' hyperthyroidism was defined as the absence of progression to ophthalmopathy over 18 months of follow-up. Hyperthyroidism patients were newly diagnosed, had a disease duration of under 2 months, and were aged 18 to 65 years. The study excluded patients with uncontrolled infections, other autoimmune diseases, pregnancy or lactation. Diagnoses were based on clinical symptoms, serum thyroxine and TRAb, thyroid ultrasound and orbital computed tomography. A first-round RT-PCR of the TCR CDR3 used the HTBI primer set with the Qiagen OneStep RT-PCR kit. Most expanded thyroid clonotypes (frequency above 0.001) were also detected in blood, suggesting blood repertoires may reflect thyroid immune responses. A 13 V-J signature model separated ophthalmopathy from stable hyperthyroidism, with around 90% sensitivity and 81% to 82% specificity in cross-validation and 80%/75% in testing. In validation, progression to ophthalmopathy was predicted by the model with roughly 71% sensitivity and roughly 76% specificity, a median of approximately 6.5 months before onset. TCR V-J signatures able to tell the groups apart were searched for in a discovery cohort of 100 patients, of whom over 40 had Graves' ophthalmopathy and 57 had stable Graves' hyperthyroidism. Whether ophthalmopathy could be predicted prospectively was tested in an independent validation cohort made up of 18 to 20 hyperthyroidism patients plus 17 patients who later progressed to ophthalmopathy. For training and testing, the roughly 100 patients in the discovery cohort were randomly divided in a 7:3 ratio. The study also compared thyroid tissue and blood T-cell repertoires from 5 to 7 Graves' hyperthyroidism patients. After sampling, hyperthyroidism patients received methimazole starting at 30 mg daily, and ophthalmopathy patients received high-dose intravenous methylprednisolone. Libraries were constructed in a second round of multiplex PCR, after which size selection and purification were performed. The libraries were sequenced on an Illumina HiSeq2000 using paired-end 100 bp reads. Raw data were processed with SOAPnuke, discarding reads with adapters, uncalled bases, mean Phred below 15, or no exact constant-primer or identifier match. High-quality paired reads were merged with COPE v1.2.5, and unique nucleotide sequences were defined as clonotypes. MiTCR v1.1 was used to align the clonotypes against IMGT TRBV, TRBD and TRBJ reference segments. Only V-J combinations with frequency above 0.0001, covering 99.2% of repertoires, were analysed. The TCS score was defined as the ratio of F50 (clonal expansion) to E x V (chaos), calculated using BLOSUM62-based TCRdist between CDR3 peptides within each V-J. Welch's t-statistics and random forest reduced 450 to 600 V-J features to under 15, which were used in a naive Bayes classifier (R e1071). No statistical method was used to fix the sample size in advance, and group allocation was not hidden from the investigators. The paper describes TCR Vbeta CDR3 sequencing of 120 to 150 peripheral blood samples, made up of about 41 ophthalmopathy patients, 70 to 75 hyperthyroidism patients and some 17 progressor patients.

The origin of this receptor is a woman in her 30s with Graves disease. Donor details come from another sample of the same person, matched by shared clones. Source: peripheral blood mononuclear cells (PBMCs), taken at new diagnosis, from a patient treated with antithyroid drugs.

The sequenced DNA: TGTGCCAGCAGTGGACAGCGGGGAGGAAAACTGTTTTTT. It specifies CASSGQRGGKLFF. This sequence uses TRBV2 and TRBJ1-4, with TRBD1 tentatively as D gene (5 bases match). There are 13 amino acids in the CDR3, from cysteine to phenylalanine inclusive. Left in the record is the CDR3 DNA by itself, 39 bases read in frame from the first base. V was cut back by 4 bases and J by 10 bases, leaving a gap of 13 bases between them. The germline V gene encodes CDR1 SNHLY and CDR2 FYNNEI. The CDR3 plus the reference TRBV2 and TRBJ1-4 genes for the other parts give the full variable domain: EPEVTQTPSHQVTQMGQEVILRCVPISNHLYFYWYRQILGQKVEFLVSFYNNEISEKSEIFDDQFSVERPDGSNFTLKIRSTKLEDSAMYFCASSGQRGGKLFFGSGTQLSVL.